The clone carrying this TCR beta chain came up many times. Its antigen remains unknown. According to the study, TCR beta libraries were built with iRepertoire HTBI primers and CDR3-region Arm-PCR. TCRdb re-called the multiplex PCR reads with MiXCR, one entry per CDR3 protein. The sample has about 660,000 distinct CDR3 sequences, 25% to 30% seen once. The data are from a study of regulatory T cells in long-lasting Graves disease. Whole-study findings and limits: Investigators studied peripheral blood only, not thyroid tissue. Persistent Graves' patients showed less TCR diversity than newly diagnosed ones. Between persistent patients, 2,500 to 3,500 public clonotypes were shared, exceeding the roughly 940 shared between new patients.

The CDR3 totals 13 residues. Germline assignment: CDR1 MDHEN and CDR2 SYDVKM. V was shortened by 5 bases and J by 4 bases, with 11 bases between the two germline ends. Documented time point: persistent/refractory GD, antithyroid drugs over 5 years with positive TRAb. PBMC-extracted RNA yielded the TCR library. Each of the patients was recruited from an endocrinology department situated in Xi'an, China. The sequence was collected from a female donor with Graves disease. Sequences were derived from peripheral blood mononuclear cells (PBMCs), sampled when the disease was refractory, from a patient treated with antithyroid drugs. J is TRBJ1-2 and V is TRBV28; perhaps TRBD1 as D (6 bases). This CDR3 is CASSTTTGYGYTF. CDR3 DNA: TGTGCCAGCAGTACGACGACAGGCTATGGCTACACCTTC.